This T cell receptor beta chain was identified during a study of blood T cell repertoires in COVID-19 (dated by TCRdb to 2018 to 2020). Regarding the study in general: Samples covering the acute and convalescent phases of COVID-19 were provided by collaborators in the United States, Italy and Spain. The prospective study material was composed of cDNA or gDNA derived from T cells, B-cell-depleted T cells, or PBMCs. Deeply sampled blood TCRbeta repertoires from subjects exposed to, actively infected with, or recovered from COVID-19 were included in the dataset. The repertoires were released in a freely available public database intended as a resource for research on the immune response to SARS-CoV-2. The samples were drawn from two sources: the first 160 participants of the ongoing ImmuneRACE study, and fewer than 1,500 subjects contributed by 6 global collaborators. Sample metadata almost always included a de-identified subject ID, COVID-19 status, age in years and sex. Where HLA class I and class II types were available, the types were taken from metadata supplied by the sample provider, not from assay-based typing. The research as a whole found: Clinical and demographic metadata were provided uncurated, with the amount varying by source and participant.

Each collaborating institution followed its own protocols to collect whole blood in K2EDTA tubes. For TCRbeta analysis, collaborators shipped samples as frozen whole blood, isolated PBMCs, or DNA extracted from either of those sample types. The CDR3 spans 13 residues, from the cysteine through the phenylalanine. Left in the record is the CDR3 DNA by itself, 39 bases read in frame from the first base. The CDR1 and CDR2 encoded by the germline V gene (reference sequence) are SEHNR and FQNEAQ. V and J lose 5 bases and 0 bases, and a span of 7 bases separates them. TCRbeta CDR3 regions were amplified from genomic DNA using the immunoSEQ Assay, a bias-controlled multiplex PCR. The source study handled its data this way. Nucleated cell counts per sample were estimated from amplification of reference gene primers within the assay. Sequence reads were collapsed and filtered to measure the absolute abundance of every unique TCRbeta CDR3 rearrangement. For each sample, productive Simpson clonality was calculated as the square root of Simpson's diversity index over productive rearrangements. Here the immuneACCESS table is served through TCRdb, limited to in-frame sequences with V and J called. Missing clones are a known gap in these copies; in checked studies unresolved V genes cover under half, and the rest lacks a known reason. V and J calls and clone size are copied from that table; D and trimming were computed from the DNA. The sample table lists 250,000 to 350,000 clones, 75% to 90% of them with a count of one. Around 13% of the sample is in the top ten clones.

A remark on this clone: Its recognized antigen is unknown. The sample holds no much larger clone one base away, and base qualities are not on file.

The rearrangement joined TRBV7-9 to TRBJ1-1; the D gene is unclear. This receptor was obtained from a woman aged 60 to 75 with acute or convalescent COVID-19. Sequences were obtained from peripheral blood. The CDR3 region: CASSPSMNTEAFF. The DNA sequence reads TGTGCCAGCAGCCCCAGTATGAACACTGAAGCTTTCTTT.